This T cell receptor beta chain was sequenced in a study of cytomegalovirus exposure and HLA in healthy donors. The PCR was carried out with 60 Vbeta primers and 13 Jbeta primers. Here immunoSEQ multiplex PCR was the method, and the copy in TCRdb shows in-frame clones only, minus some. The sample yields around 110,000 clones, 70% seen once. V lost 5 bases to trimming and J lost 1 base; unmatched junction nucleotides: 1. The CDR3 spans 15 residues. The germline gives CDR1 SGHNT, CDR2 YENEEA. The specimen sequenced was PBMCs. The TCR sequence derives from a man in his thirties or forties in good health and CMV-seropositive. V usage is TRBV11-3 and J usage is TRBJ2-1; TRBD1 aligns across 11 bases. The CDR3, as DNA: TGTGCCAGCAGCCGGGACAGGGGGTCCTACAATGAGCAGTTCTTC. This codes for CASSRDRGSYNEQFF.